This T cell receptor beta chain was identified in a study of OX40 agonist ivuxolimab in advanced cancers. Here immunoSEQ multiplex PCR was the method, and the copy in TCRdb shows in-frame clones only, minus some. The sample yields 55,000 to 65,000 clones, approximately 77% seen once. The germline gives CDR1 MNHEY, CDR2 SMNVEV (reference sequence). Trimming removed 11 bases from V and 0 bases from J, with 26 bases in between. This CDR3 comprises 18 residues. A word on this clone: The antigen is undetermined.

Findings and caveats of the study: At 0.1 to 3.0 mg/kg and by week 6, clonal expansion occurred in CD4+ and CD8+ blood T cells.

This sequence originates from an adult with an advanced solid tumor such as melanoma, head and neck, liver or kidney cancer. V gene TRBV27 combines with J gene TRBJ1-5, with D possibly being TRBD1 (6 bases). The specimen was CD4+ or CD8+ T cells sorted from blood, collected in a trial of the OX40 agonist ivuxolimab. The CDR3, as DNA: TGTGCCGCCGCTAGTACGGGGGGCTTACATTATAGCAATCAGCCCCAGCATTTT. Encoded protein: CAAASTGGLHYSNQPQHF.